This entry lists 9 T cell receptor beta chains sequenced from one sample in a study of cytotoxic CD8 clonotypes in ibrutinib-treated CLL listed by TCRdb under 2021. What the time point label conveys for this sample: progressive disease on ibrutinib. Libraries were made using the immunoSEQ multiplex PCR assay. As stored in TCRdb, this immuneACCESS dataset retains in-frame rearrangements with V and J assigned. A fraction of the clones does not appear; measured against another copy, unresolved V genes explain less than half of the discrepancy, and the remainder lacks a known reason. This sample has 250,000 to 350,000 clones in its table, and about 72% of those were observed once. Approximately 5.1% of the sample belongs to the ten largest clones. The starting material was PBMCs, obtained at disease progression, from a patient treated with ibrutinib. These TCRs come from a human donor with chronic lymphocytic leukemia.

This clone was detected only once. The chain employs TRBV11-2 and TRBJ2-2, with 8 bases aligning to TRBD2. Trimming cost V 4 bases and J 0 bases; bases outside gene matches: 10. The CDR3 is 18 amino acids. In germline, CDR1 is SGHAT, CDR2 FQNNGV. CDR3 amino acids: CASSSRSSGAANTGELFF. The DNA for the CDR3 is TGTGCCAGCAGCTCGAGGAGTAGCGGGGCAGCGAACACCGGGGAGCTGTTTTTT.

CDR3 residues: CASSYSPNYNEQFF. The CDR3 region has the DNA TGTGCCAGCAGTTATTCCCCAAACTACAATGAGCAGTTCTTC. The V call is TRBV27, the J call TRBJ2-1; D gene ambiguous. The V and J ends lost 4 bases and 3 bases respectively, with 10 bases between them. CDR1 MNHEY and CDR2 SMNVEV come from the germline V gene (reference sequence). CDR3 size: 14 residues.

This clone was counted a few times. This chain joins TRBV2 and TRBJ1-1; 8 nucleotides match TRBD1. Trimming took 6 bases from V and 5 from J; bases not matched to a gene: 2. CDR3 size: 12 residues. Germline lookup yields CDR1 SNHLY and CDR2 FYNNEI. The DNA for the CDR3 is TGTGCCAGCAGGAGACAGGGGACTGAAGCTTTCTTT. Its translation is CASRRQGTEAFF.

V usage is TRBV27 and J usage is TRBJ1-2; the D is unclear. Germline V gives CDR1 MNHEY, CDR2 SMNVEV (reference sequence). V was clipped by 5 bases and J by 4 bases, with 17 bases between them. This CDR3 is built from 15 residues. The CDR3 region has the DNA TGTGCCAGCAGTCCCTTTAACGGGTTGGTCTATGGCTACACCTTC. Its translation is CASSPFNGLVYGYTF.

The rearrangement links TRBV5-1 to TRBJ2-5, with TRBD2 matching 11 bases. This CDR3 is built from 19 residues. CDR1 and CDR2 (germline): SGHRS, YFSETQ. Germline trimming cut 0 bases from V and 1 base from J; bases unmatched to any gene: 11. CDR3 residues: CASSLDKRFTSGGQETQYF. The DNA for the CDR3 is TGCGCCAGCAGCTTGGATAAGAGATTCACTAGCGGGGGCCAAGAGACCCAGTACTTC.

The chain has TRBV5-1 and TRBJ2-3; D perhaps matches TRBD1 (5 bases). The germline gives CDR1 SGHRS, CDR2 YFSETQ. The CDR3 contains 15 residues. The germline V and J ends were trimmed by 6 bases and 4 bases, with 18 bases remaining between them. The CDR3 loop is CASTPDTRLADTQYF. The CDR3 DNA reads TGCGCCAGCACCCCGGACACACGGCTGGCAGATACGCAGTATTTT.

V and J are TRBV13 and TRBJ1-5; D is perhaps TRBD1 (6 bases). This CDR3 has 13 residues. V was cut by 5 bases and J by 5 bases, with 10 bases left in between. Germline CDR1 and CDR2: PRHDT and FYEKMQ (reference sequence). The CDR3 spells CASSRGGYQPQHF. In DNA, the CDR3 is TGTGCCAGCAGCCGAGGGGGTTATCAGCCCCAGCATTTT.

The chain carries TRBV29-1 and TRBJ2-2; the D call may be TRBD1 or TRBD2 (5 bases each). Between the trimmed V and J ends, which lost 4 bases and 9 bases, there was a span of 9 bases. This CDR3 is 11 amino acids long. The V gene's germline CDR1 is SQVTM and CDR2 ANQGSEA. The CDR3 sequence: CSVGRGRELFF. Here the CDR3 DNA reads TGCAGCGTTGGAAGGGGACGGGAGCTGTTTTTT.

The chain carries TRBV28 and TRBJ1-2; unclear D gene. The CDR3 runs 13 residues. Germline-derived CDR1 and CDR2 are MDHEN and SYDVKM. The ends were cut back, 4 bases at V and 2 bases at J, with 8 bases in the middle. Here the CDR3 DNA reads TGTGCCAGCAGTTCCCTAGGAAACTATGGCTACACCTTC. It translates to CASSSLGNYGYTF.